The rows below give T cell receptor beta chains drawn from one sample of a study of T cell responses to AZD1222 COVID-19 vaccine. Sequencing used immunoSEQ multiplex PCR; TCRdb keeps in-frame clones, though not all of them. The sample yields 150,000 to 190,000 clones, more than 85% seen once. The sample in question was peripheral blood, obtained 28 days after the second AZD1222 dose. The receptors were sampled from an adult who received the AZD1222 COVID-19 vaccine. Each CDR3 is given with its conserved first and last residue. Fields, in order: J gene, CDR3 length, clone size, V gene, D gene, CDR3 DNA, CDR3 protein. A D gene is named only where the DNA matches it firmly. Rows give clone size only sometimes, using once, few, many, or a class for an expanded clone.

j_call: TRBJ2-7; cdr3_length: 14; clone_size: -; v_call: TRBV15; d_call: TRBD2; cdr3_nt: TGTGCCACCAGCAGAGACAGCGGGAAAAGGGAGCAGTACTTC; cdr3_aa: CATSRDSGKREQYF
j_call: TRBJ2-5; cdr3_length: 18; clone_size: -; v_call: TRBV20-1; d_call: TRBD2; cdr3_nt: TGCAGTGCTAGTGGTCCTAGCGGGGGGCCTACGTACCAAGAGACCCAGTACTTC; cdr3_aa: CSASGPSGGPTYQETQYF
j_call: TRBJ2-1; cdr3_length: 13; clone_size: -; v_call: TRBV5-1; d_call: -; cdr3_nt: TGCGCCAGCAGCTCAGGACAGGAGGGGTCCGGGTTCTTC; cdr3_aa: CASSSGQEGSGFF
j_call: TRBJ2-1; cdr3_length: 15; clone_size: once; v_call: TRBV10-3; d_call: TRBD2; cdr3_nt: TGTGCCATCAGCTTTCTAGCGGGAGCAGATAATGAGCAGTTCTTC; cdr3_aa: CAISFLAGADNEQFF
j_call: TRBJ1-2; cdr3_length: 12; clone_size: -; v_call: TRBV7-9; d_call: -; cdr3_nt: TGTGCCAGCAGCGGCGTGGGGGAGGGCTACACCTTC; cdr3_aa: CASSGVGEGYTF
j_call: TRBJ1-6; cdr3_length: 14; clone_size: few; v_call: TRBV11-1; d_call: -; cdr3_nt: TGTGCCAGCAGCTTACCGGGACCTAATTCACCCCTCCACTTT; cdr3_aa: CASSLPGPNSPLHF
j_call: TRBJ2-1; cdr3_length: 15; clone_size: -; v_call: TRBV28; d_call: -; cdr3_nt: TGTGCCAGCAGTTTCTCGGCTATCCGTATGGGTGAGCAGTTCTTC; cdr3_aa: CASSFSAIRMGEQFF
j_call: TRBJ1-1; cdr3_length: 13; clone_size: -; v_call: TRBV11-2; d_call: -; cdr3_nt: TGTGCCAGCAGCTTAGACTTTAGGGGCCAAGCTTTCTTT; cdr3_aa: CASSLDFRGQAFF
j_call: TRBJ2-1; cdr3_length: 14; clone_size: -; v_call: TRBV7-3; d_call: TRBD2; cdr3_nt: TGTGCCAGCAGCTTATTTAGCGGGAGCAATGAGCAGTTCTTC; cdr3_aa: CASSLFSGSNEQFF
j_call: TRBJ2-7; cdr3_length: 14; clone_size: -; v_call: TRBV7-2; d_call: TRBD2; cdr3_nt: TGTGCCAGCAGCCTAGCGGGGGCCCCCTTGGAGCAGTACTTC; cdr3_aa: CASSLAGAPLEQYF
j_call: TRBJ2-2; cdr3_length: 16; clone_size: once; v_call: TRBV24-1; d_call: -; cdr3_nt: TGTGCCACCAGCGCCAGGGCGGGACAGATCACCGGGGAGCTGTTTTTT; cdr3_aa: CATSARAGQITGELFF
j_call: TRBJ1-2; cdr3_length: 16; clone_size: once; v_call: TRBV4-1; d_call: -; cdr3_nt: TGCGCCAGCAGCCAAGATCGTCCGGGCTTAAACTATGGCTACACCTTC; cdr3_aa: CASSQDRPGLNYGYTF
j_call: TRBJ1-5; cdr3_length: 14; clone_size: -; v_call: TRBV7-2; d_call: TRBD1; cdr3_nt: TGTGCCACTTCGACAGGGGGCGCGGATCAGCCCCAGCATTTT; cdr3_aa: CATSTGGADQPQHF
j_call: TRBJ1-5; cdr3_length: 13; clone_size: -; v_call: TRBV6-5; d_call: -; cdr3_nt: TGTGCCAGCTCGGCTCATAGCAATCAGCCCCAGCATTTT; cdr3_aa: CASSAHSNQPQHF
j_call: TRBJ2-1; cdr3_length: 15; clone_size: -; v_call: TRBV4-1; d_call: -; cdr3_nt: TGCGCCAGCAGCCAAGGCGGAGGACAGAACAATGAGCAGTTCTTC; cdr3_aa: CASSQGGGQNNEQFF
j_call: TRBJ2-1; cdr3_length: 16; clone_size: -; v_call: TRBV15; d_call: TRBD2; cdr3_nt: TGTGCCACCAGCAGAGTGGTAGCGGGAGCCTACAATGAGCAGTTCTTC; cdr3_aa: CATSRVVAGAYNEQFF
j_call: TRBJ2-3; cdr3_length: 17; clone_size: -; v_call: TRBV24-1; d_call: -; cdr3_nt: TGTGCCACCAGTGGTCAGGGCGGGGGCGGTTTCACAGATACGCAGTATTTT; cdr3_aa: CATSGQGGGGFTDTQYF
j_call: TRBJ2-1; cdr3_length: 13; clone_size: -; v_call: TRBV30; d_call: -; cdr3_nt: TGTGCCTGGAGTGTAACGCGCTACAATGAGCAGTTCTTC; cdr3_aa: CAWSVTRYNEQFF
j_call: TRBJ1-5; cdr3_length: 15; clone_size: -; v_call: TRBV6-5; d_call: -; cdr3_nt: TGTGCCAGCAGTTACCGGGACGAGGGTTCTTGGCCCCAGCATTTT; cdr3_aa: CASSYRDEGSWPQHF
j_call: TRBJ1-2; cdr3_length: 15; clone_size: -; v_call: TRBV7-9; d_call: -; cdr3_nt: TGTGCCAGCAGCGGGCAGGCGGACCCTAACTATGGCTACACCTTC; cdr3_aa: CASSGQADPNYGYTF
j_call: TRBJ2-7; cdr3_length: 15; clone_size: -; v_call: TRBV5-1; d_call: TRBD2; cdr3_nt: TGCGCCAGCAGCCATGGGCTAGCGGGGGTCTACGAGCAGTACTTC; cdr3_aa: CASSHGLAGVYEQYF
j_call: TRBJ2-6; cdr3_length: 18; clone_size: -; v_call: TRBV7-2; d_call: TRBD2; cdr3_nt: TGTGCCAGCAGCTCCCGGACTAGCGGTCGTGCTGGGGCCAACGTCCTGACTTTC; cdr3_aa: CASSSRTSGRAGANVLTF
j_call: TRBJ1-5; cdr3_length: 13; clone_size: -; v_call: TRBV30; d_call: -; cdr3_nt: TGTGCCTGGAGTAGGGGAAGCAATCAGCCCCAGCATTTT; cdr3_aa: CAWSRGSNQPQHF
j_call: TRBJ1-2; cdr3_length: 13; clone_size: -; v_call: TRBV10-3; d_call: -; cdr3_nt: TGTGCCATCAGCCTAACAGGGAACTATGGCTACACCTTC; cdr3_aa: CAISLTGNYGYTF
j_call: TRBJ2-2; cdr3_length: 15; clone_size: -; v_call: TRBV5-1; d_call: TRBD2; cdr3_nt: TGCGCCAGCAGCTCCGGGGGGGAGAACACCGGGGAGCTGTTTTTT; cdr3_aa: CASSSGGENTGELFF
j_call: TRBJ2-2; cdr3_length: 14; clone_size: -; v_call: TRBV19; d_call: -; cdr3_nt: TGTGCCAGTAGTTCAAGGGGGGCGGACGGGGAGCTGTTTTTT; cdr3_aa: CASSSRGADGELFF
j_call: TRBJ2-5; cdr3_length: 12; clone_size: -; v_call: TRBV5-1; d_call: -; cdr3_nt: TGCGCCAGCAGCTCGGGGCAAGAGACCCAGTACTTC; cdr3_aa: CASSSGQETQYF
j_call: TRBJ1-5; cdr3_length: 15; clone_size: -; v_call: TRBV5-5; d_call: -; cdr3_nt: TGTGCCAGCAGCCCTTCTGGGCAGCCTAATCAGCCCCAGCATTTT; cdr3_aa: CASSPSGQPNQPQHF
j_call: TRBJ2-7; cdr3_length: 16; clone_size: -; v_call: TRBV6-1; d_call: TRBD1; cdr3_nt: TGTGCCAGCAGTGCCCACCGGGACAGAAGAAACTACGAGCAGTACTTC; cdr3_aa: CASSAHRDRRNYEQYF
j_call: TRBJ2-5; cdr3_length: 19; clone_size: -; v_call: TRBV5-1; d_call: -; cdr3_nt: TGCGCCAGCAGGCCCAGCTCGTTATACTGGGCCCCGAGGGAAGAGACCCAGTACTTC; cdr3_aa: CASRPSSLYWAPREETQYF
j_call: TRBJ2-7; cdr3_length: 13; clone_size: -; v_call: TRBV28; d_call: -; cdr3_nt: TGTGCCAGCAGTTCCGGGAGAACCTACGAGCAGTACTTC; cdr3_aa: CASSSGRTYEQYF
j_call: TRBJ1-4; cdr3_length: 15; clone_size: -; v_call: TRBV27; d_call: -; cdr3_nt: TGTGCCAGCAGTCCCCGGGCTCCCTTGGGGGAAAAACTGTTTTTT; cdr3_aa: CASSPRAPLGEKLFF
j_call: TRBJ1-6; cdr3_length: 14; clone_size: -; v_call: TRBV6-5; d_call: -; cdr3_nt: TGTGCCAGCACCGCGGGACCGTATAATTCACCCCTCCACTTT; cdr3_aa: CASTAGPYNSPLHF
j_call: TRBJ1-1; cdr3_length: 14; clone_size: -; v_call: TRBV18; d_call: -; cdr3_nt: TGTGCCAGCGCGGCCGGACCGCAGGGCACTGAAGCTTTCTTT; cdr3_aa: CASAAGPQGTEAFF
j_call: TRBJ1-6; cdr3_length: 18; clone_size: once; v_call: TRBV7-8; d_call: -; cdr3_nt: TGTGCCAGCAGCGGATGGCCCCGGGGGAGCTCCTATAATTCACCCCTCCACTTT; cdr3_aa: CASSGWPRGSSYNSPLHF
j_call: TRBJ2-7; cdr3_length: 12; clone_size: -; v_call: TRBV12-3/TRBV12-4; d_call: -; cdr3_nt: TGTGCCAGCAGCCTTACAACCTACGAGCAGTACTTC; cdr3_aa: CASSLTTYEQYF
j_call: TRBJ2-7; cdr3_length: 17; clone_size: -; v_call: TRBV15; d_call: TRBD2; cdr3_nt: TGTGCCACCAGCAGGCCCCCGGGAGGCGGGAGAGCCTACGAGCAGTACTTC; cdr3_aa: CATSRPPGGGRAYEQYF
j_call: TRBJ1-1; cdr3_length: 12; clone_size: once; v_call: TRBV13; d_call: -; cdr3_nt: TGTGCCAGCAGCTTATTCAACACTGAAGCTTTCTTT; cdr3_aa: CASSLFNTEAFF
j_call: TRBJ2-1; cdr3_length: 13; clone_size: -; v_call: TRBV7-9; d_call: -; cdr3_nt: TGTGCCAGCAGCTTATCAACTGTAAATGAGCAGTTCTTC; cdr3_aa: CASSLSTVNEQFF
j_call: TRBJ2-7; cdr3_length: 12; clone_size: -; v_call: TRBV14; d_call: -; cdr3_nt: TGTGCCAGCAGCCTCCCCGTTCACGAGCAGTACTTC; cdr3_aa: CASSLPVHEQYF